In its sample, the clone carrying this T cell receptor beta chain was seen once. These data belong to a study of blood T cell repertoires in COVID-19. In the study overall: From T cells, B-cell-depleted T cells, or PBMCs came the material, which was cDNA or gDNA.

CDR1 LGHNA and CDR2 YSLEER come from the germline V gene. Trimming cost V 0 bases and J 4 bases; bases outside gene matches: 3. This CDR3 region has 15 residues. The table came from immunoSEQ multiplex PCR; TCRdb's copy has only in-frame clones and leaves some out. The sample yields 120,000 or so clones, under 90% seen once. This chain connects TRBV4-3 to TRBJ2-1; 7 bases map to TRBD1. This TCR came from a man in his 60s with acute or convalescent COVID-19. The sequenced material came from peripheral blood. CDR3 nucleotides: TGCGCCAGCAGCCAAGAAGGGGGCGAGTACAATGAGCAGTTCTTC. Its protein is CASSQEGGEYNEQFF.